This T cell receptor (beta chain) was captured by sequencing in a study of T cells in Graves' hyperthyroidism and ophthalmopathy. From RNA transcripts, TCR beta CDR3 regions were amplified. The HTBI primer set was used in a first-round RT-PCR of the TCR CDR3. TCRdb independently ran MiXCR on the multiplex PCR reads; one entry per CDR3 protein. The data hold roughly 500,000 distinct CDR3 sequences, with 46% observed a single time. Germline assignment: CDR1 MNHEY and CDR2 SVGAGI. Trimming took off 7 bases at V and 7 bases at J, with 13 bases between the two ends. This CDR3 has 12 amino acids. The sequence was collected from an adult woman with Graves' disease, either hyperthyroidism or ophthalmopathy (not recorded which). The genes are TRBV6-5 and TRBJ2-5, with D unresolved. Specimen: peripheral blood or thyroid tissue (not recorded which). CDR3 in amino acids: CASMSEAGTQYF. The CDR3 nucleotides read TGTGCCAGCATGTCCGAGGCCGGGACCCAGTACTTC.